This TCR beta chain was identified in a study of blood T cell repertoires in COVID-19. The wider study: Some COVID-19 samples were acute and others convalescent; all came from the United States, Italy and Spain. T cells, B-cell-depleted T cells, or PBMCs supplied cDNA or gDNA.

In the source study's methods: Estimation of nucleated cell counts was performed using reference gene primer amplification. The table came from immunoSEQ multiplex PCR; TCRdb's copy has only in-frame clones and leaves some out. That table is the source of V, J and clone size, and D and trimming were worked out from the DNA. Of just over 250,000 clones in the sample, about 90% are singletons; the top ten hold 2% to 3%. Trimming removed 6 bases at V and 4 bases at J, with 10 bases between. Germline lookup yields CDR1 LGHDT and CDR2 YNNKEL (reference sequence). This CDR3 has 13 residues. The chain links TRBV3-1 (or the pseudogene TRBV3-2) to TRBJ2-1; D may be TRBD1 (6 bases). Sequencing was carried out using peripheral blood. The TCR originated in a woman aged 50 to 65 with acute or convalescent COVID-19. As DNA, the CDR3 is TGTGCCAGCAGAAACAGGGATTACAATGAGCAGTTCTTC. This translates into CASRNRDYNEQFF.